Shown below are 29 T cell receptor beta chains from a single sample sequenced in a study of blood T cells in healthy people across ages. It was with a sample-barcoded 5' primer and a J-beta primer mix that a second PCR of roughly 7 to 12 cycles was run. One entry per CDR3 protein results from TCRdb running MiXCR on the 5' RACE reads. The table lists 1.5 million to 2 million distinct CDR3 sequences, about 50% of them singletons. The sequencing sample was made of blood. Receptors originate from a middle-aged woman in good health.

This clonotype occurred a few times. CDR3 nucleotides: TGTGCCAGCAGCGTAGGACAGGGGTTAAACTACGAGCAGTACTTC. Amino acid sequence: CASSVGQGLNYEQYF. This rearrangement joins TRBV9 to TRBJ2-7; 8 positions agree with TRBD1. The CDR3 has 15 residues. Germline assignment: CDR1 SGDLS and CDR2 YYNGEE. The V segment lost 0 bases and the J segment 3 bases; nucleotides outside the gene matches: 5.

This clonotype appeared a few times. The rearrangement uses TRBV7-3 and TRBJ1-6; 8 bases are shared with TRBD1. The germline gives CDR1 SGHTA, CDR2 FQGTGA. The CDR3 runs to 16 residues. The V gene end was trimmed by 5 bases and the J gene end by 7 bases; junction bases not matched to a gene: 10. In DNA, the CDR3 is TGTGCCAGCAGCAAGACAGGGGCGCTCTACAATTCACCCCTCCACTTT. Encoded protein: CASSKTGALYNSPLHF.

The rearrangement links TRBV27 to TRBJ2-7, with TRBD1 matching 9 bases. The trim removed 8 bases at V and 7 bases at J, leaving 15 bases unmatched. The CDR3 loop spans 15 amino acids. CDR1 and CDR2 from the germline V gene are MNHEY and SMNVEV (reference sequence). The CDR3 bases are TGTGCCAGCGGCCAGACAGGGGGTGCCCTGGGTGAGCAGTACTTC. This codes for CASGQTGGALGEQYF.

The rearrangement joins TRBV11-2 to TRBJ2-7; no firm D call. Germline assignment: CDR1 SGHAT and CDR2 FQNNGV. Trimming stripped 0 bases from V and 9 bases from J, with 12 bases between. This CDR3 contains 13 residues. The CDR3 coding sequence is TGTGCCAGCAGCTTAGATGGGCCCCTGGGGCAGTACTTC. It encodes CASSLDGPLGQYF. Based on the CDR3 plus reference TRBV11-2 and TRBJ2-7, the full variable domain is EAGVAQSPRYKIIEKRQSVAFWCNPISGHATLYWYQQILGQGPKLLIQFQNNGVVDDSQLPKDRFSAERLKGVDSTLKIQPAKLEDSAVYLCASSLDGPLGQYFGPGTRLTVT.

The chain carries TRBV6-5 and TRBJ2-3, with D perhaps being TRBD1 or TRBD2 (5 bases each). From germline, CDR1 is MNHEY and CDR2 SVGAGI. The ends were cut back, 11 bases at V and 2 bases at J, with 17 bases in the middle. This CDR3 has 14 amino acids. The CDR3 nucleotides read TGTGCCTCCCGAGGGGAAACCTACACAGATACGCAGTATTTT. Translating gives CASRGETYTDTQYF.

The chain is built from TRBV4-1 and TRBJ2-5, with D unclear. The CDR3 runs 14 residues. Germline V gene data show CDR1 as MGHRA and CDR2 as YSYEKL. The V end was cut by 0 bases, the J end by 5 bases, with 10 bases between. The CDR3 DNA sequence: TGCGCCAGCAGCCAAGAGCTAGGAGCGGAGACCCAGTACTTC. Its translation: CASSQELGAETQYF.

The chain links TRBV20-1 to TRBJ2-1; 10 nucleotides match TRBD2. The CDR3 has 18 residues. The V segment lost 3 bases and the J segment 0 bases; nucleotides outside the gene matches: 11. Germline V CDR1 and CDR2: DFQATT, SNEGSKA (reference sequence). CDR3 DNA: TGCAGTGCTAGGTCGCGGACTAGCGGTGAATTCTCCTACAATGAGCAGTTCTTC. Amino acid sequence: CSARSRTSGEFSYNEQFF.

This clonotype has just one count. The rearrangement links TRBV7-9 to TRBJ1-6; no definite D call. This CDR3 spans 11 amino acids. V shed 8 bases and J shed 9 bases, with 8 bases lying between them. Germline values: CDR1 SEHNR, CDR2 FQNEAQ (reference sequence). CDR3 sequence: CASSNTSPLHF. The CDR3 region has the DNA TGTGCCAGCTCGAATACTTCACCCCTCCACTTT.

This chain links TRBV28 with TRBJ2-5, with 7 bases that match TRBD1. The DNA end favors TRBJ2-1, so the J call may be wrong. This CDR3 is 17 amino acids long. Germline V gene sequence: CDR1 MDHEN, CDR2 SYDVKM. CDR3 DNA: TGTGCCAGCAGTTTAGACCGGGACAGAATATACCAAGAGACCCAGTTCTTC. Protein: CASSLDRDRIYQETQFF.

The chain carries TRBV4-1 and TRBJ2-7; no firm D call. There are 13 residues in the CDR3. The V gene's germline CDR1 is MGHRA and CDR2 YSYEKL. Trimming removed 0 bases from V and 2 bases from J, with 5 bases in between. CDR3 sequence: CASSQDSTYEQYF. CDR3 in DNA: TGCGCCAGCAGCCAAGACTCCACCTACGAGCAGTACTTC.

The rearrangement links TRBV20-1 to TRBJ2-3; 9 nucleotides match TRBD2. CDR3 length equals 15 residues. V lost 1 base, J lost 4 bases, and 6 bases stayed unmatched. From germline, CDR1 is DFQATT and CDR2 SNEGSKA (reference sequence). CDR3 coding DNA: TGCAGTGCTAGAGTGCGGGGGGGCGTATCAGATACGCAGTATTTT. Translating it yields CSARVRGGVSDTQYF.

The chain has TRBV24-1 and TRBJ2-3, with D possibly TRBD1 on 6 matching bases. CDR1 is KGHDR and CDR2 is SFDVKD in the germline V gene. CDR3 length equals 16 residues. V was cut by 5 bases and J by 3 bases, with 17 bases left in between. In DNA form, the CDR3 reads TGTGCCACCAGTGGACTTGGTAGGGGGAGAACAGATACGCAGTATTTT. It codes for CATSGLGRGRTDTQYF.

This clonotype showed up just a few times. The CDR3 nucleotides read TGCAGTGCTCCCATCCCGGACAGGGTCTACAATGAGCAGTTCTTC. Translated: CSAPIPDRVYNEQFF. The chain combines TRBV20-1 with TRBJ2-1; 8 nucleotides line up with TRBD1. J gave up 3 bases and V 5 bases, and 9 bases lay outside the gene matches. Germline assignment: CDR1 DFQATT and CDR2 SNEGSKA (reference sequence). This CDR3 has 15 amino acids.

The chain is built from TRBV7-2 and TRBJ2-7; D ambiguous. Germline CDR1 reads SGHTA; CDR2 reads FQGNSA. CDR3 size: 14 residues. Deletions cut 2 bases from V and 3 bases from J, with 11 bases between. The CDR3 DNA sequence: TGTGCCAGCAGCTTATCATCTCGCTGCTACGAGCAGTACTTC. This translates into CASSLSSRCYEQYF.

The rearrangement joins TRBV5-1 to TRBJ2-3, with D maybe TRBD2 (5 bases). Trimming pared 7 bases from V and 1 base from J, leaving 16 bases between. The length of the CDR3 is 15 residues. Germline V gene sequence: CDR1 SGHRS, CDR2 YFSETQ. CDR3 bases: TGCGCCAGCTACGGAGAGGGCTGGGGCACAGATACGCAGTATTTT. This gives the protein CASYGEGWGTDTQYF. Looking up the rest from reference TRBV5-1 and TRBJ2-3 gives the full variable domain: KAGVTQTPRYLIKTRGQQVTLSCSPISGHRSVSWYQQTPGQGLQFLFEYFSETQRNKGNFPGRFSGRQFSNSRSEMNVSTLELGDSALYLCASYGEGWGTDTQYFGPGTRLTVL.

In its sample, this clonotype was seen a few times. The rearrangement uses TRBV2 and TRBJ1-2; D ambiguous. The length of the CDR3 is 12 residues. Trimming left V 6 bases short and J 2 bases short, with 7 bases between. Germline V lookup: CDR1 SNHLY, CDR2 FYNNEI. CDR3 amino acids: CASRPGNYGYTF. The DNA of the CDR3 is TGTGCCAGCAGGCCAGGAAACTATGGCTACACCTTC.

The chain is built from TRBV20-1 and TRBJ2-7, with 9 bases that match TRBD2. V gave up 1 base and J gave up 1 base; unmatched junction bases: 8. The CDR3 contains 16 residues. The germline V gene encodes CDR1 DFQATT and CDR2 SNEGSKA (reference sequence). CDR3 in DNA: TGCAGTGCTAGAGCTGCGGGGGGGGTAACGTCCTACGAGCAGTACTTC. Protein sequence: CSARAAGGVTSYEQYF.

This clonotype was detected only a few times. V usage is TRBV7-2 and J usage is TRBJ2-7; a weak D match, TRBD1 (7 bases). The germline V gene encodes CDR1 SGHTA and CDR2 FQGNSA. CDR3 length: 15 amino acids. Trimming pared 7 bases from V and 2 bases from J, leaving 18 bases between. The CDR3 loop reads CASTGDSILPYEQYF. CDR3 coding DNA: TGTGCCAGCACGGGGGACAGCATCCTTCCCTACGAGCAGTACTTC.

This clonotype was counted only a few times. The rearrangement links TRBV6-1 to TRBJ1-2; TRBD1 aligns across 7 bases. CDR3 length equals 13 residues. CDR1 and CDR2 from the germline V gene are MNHNS and SASEGT. J lost 2 bases, V lost 10 bases, and 7 bases had no gene match. DNA of the CDR3: TGTGCCACAGAACAGGGGACGAACTATGGCTACACCTTC. Translated: CATEQGTNYGYTF.

The chain has TRBV2 and TRBJ2-7; 10 nucleotides match TRBD2. V was pared by 6 bases and J by 7 bases, with 9 bases of the junction left unmatched. CDR3 size: 14 residues. The germline CDR1 and CDR2 sequences are SNHLY and FYNNEI. CDR3 region: CASRTSGRLVEQYF. In nucleotides, the CDR3 is TGTGCCAGCAGGACTAGCGGGCGCCTCGTGGAGCAGTACTTC.

This clonotype was found a few times. The V and J genes are TRBV3-1 and TRBJ2-5; D possibly uses TRBD1 or TRBD2 (5 bases each). CDR3 length: 14 residues. The V and J ends lost 1 base and 4 bases respectively, with 10 bases between them. Germline lookup yields CDR1 LGHDT and CDR2 YNNKEL (reference sequence). The CDR3 here is CASSQVMRGETQYF. CDR3 bases: TGTGCCAGCAGCCAAGTTATGAGGGGAGAGACCCAGTACTTC.

The chain recombines TRBV20-1 with TRBJ1-1; no definite D call. This CDR3 comprises 14 residues. V lost 3 bases, J lost 0 bases, and 11 bases lay in between. Per germline, CDR1 DFQATT and CDR2 SNEGSKA (reference sequence). The CDR3 DNA reads as TGCAGTGCTAGCACGGGAAGCGTGAACACTGAAGCTTTCTTT. This translates into CSASTGSVNTEAFF.

The V and J genes are TRBV15 and TRBJ1-5; D gene ambiguous. Deletions cut 0 bases from V and 4 bases from J, with 10 bases between. The CDR3 consists of 15 residues. Germline CDR1 LNHNV, CDR2 YYDKDF (reference sequence). CDR3 region: CATSRDSGENQPQHF. The CDR3 DNA follows: TGTGCCACCAGCAGAGATTCGGGAGAGAATCAGCCCCAGCATTTT.

The genes are TRBV2 and TRBJ2-1; the match to TRBD2 covers 8 bases. With 8 bases clipped from V and 6 bases from J, the junction kept 9 bases outside the gene matches. Germline assignment: CDR1 SNHLY and CDR2 FYNNEI. The CDR3 length is 14 residues. CDR3 sequence (DNA): TGTGCCAGCCTTGACAGCGGGGGACCCAATGAGCAGTTCTTC. Amino acid sequence: CASLDSGGPNEQFF.

This clonotype was seen only a few times. This sequence joins TRBV6-5 and TRBJ1-5, with TRBD1 matching over 7 bases. The V segment lost 4 bases and the J segment 6 bases; nucleotides outside the gene matches: 9. This CDR3 has 15 amino acids. The germline V gene encodes CDR1 MNHEY and CDR2 SVGAGI. Here the CDR3 reads CASSLRQGGGQPQHF. The CDR3 DNA reads TGTGCCAGCAGTTTAAGACAGGGAGGAGGTCAGCCCCAGCATTTT.

V gene TRBV6-2 or TRBV6-3 combines with J gene TRBJ1-5, with TRBD1 matching over 9 bases. The CDR3 extends over 16 amino acids. V trimming: 5 bases; J trimming: 4 bases; junction bases outside the gene matches: 9. Germline V CDR1 and CDR2: MNHEY, SVGEGT. The CDR3 is CASSQGTGNRNQPQHF. The DNA of the CDR3 is TGTGCCAGCAGTCAAGGGACAGGGAATCGGAATCAGCCCCAGCATTTT.

The genes are TRBV27 and TRBJ1-2; no reliable D call. Germline V gene sequence: CDR1 MNHEY, CDR2 SMNVEV (reference sequence). The CDR3 has 12 residues. V was pared by 6 bases and J by 4 bases, with 9 bases between. The chain's CDR3 is CASRAEPYGYTF. CDR3 bases: TGTGCCAGCAGAGCCGAACCCTATGGCTACACCTTC.

This sequence joins TRBV7-9 and TRBJ2-1, with a possible D match to TRBD1 (5 bases). The CDR3 has 13 amino acids. V lost 3 bases and J lost 13, with 16 bases in between. Germline V gene sequence: CDR1 SEHNR, CDR2 FQNEAQ (reference sequence). CDR3 amino acids: CASSFVTVETQFF. The CDR3 coding sequence is TGTGCCAGCAGCTTCGTGACAGTAGAGACCCAGTTCTTC.

This clonotype was seen a single time. The rearrangement links TRBV4-1 to TRBJ1-2; D gene uncertain. Between the trimmed V and J ends, which lost 2 bases and 7 bases, there was a span of 14 bases. From germline, CDR1 is MGHRA and CDR2 YSYEKL. The CDR3 is made up of 14 amino acids. CDR3 protein: CASSQTARGSGYTF. For the CDR3, the DNA is TGCGCCAGCAGCCAAACCGCCAGAGGGTCTGGCTACACCTTC.